These T cell receptor beta chains were read from a single sample in a study of T cell clones after liver transplantation. TCRdb keeps only in-frame clones here, not all; method: immunoSEQ multiplex PCR. In the table there are about 51,000 clones, about 86% of which are singletons. Sequenced here: CD8+ T cells from blood, sampled 12 months after liver transplant. The receptors here all came from a human patient who received a liver transplant. These T cells may partly come from the graft donor. Each CDR3 is given with its conserved first and last residue. A D gene is named only where the DNA matches it firmly. Size is omitted from some rows. Given values are once, few, many or a class for expanded clones.

D: TRBD1
J: TRBJ2-7
size: once
V: TRBV28
DNA: TGTGCCAGCACACAGCGGGACAGGGGAGGCGGCGAGCAGTACTTC
CDR3: CASTQRDRGGGEQYF

D: -
J: TRBJ1-3
size: -
V: TRBV25-1
DNA: TGTGCCAGCAGTGATTCTGGAGGGGGAAACACCATATATTTT
CDR3: CASSDSGGGNTIYF

D: -
J: TRBJ2-5
size: -
V: TRBV6-5
DNA: TGTGCCAGCAGTTACTCGTTGTCAGGGGTTGAGACCCAGTACTTC
CDR3: CASSYSLSGVETQYF

D: TRBD1
J: TRBJ1-5
size: once
V: TRBV9
DNA: TGTGCCAGCAGCGCTTTCGACAGGGAGGGTCAGCCCCAGCATTTT
CDR3: CASSAFDREGQPQHF

D: -
J: TRBJ2-5
size: -
V: TRBV28
DNA: TGTGCCAGCAGTTTATTACAGGAGCAAGAGACCCAGTACTTC
CDR3: CASSLLQEQETQYF

D: -
J: TRBJ2-1
size: -
V: TRBV19
DNA: TGTGCCAGTAGTATAGCCAGGAATGAGCAGTTCTTC
CDR3: CASSIARNEQFF

D: -
J: TRBJ1-1
size: -
V: TRBV28
DNA: TGTGCCAGCAGGCGTCGCGGGACCGCGGGGACTGAAGCTTTCTTT
CDR3: CASRRRGTAGTEAFF

D: -
J: TRBJ2-6
size: -
V: TRBV19
DNA: TGTGCCAGTAGTATTGGTTTAGGAGACTCTGGGGCCAACGTCCTGACTTTC
CDR3: CASSIGLGDSGANVLTF

D: -
J: TRBJ2-3
size: -
V: TRBV19
DNA: TGTGCCAGTAGTCCAGGGATCACCTCGCCCTCAACGGATACGCAGTATTTT
CDR3: CASSPGITSPSTDTQYF

D: -
J: TRBJ1-1
size: once
V: TRBV10-1
DNA: TGCGCCAGCAGTGACCACCACGGGAACACTGAAGCTTTCTTT
CDR3: CASSDHHGNTEAFF

D: TRBD1
J: TRBJ2-4
size: -
V: TRBV11-2
DNA: TGTGCCAGCAGGCTACAGGGGACCAAAAACATTCAGTACTTC
CDR3: CASRLQGTKNIQYF

D: TRBD2
J: TRBJ2-3
size: -
V: TRBV6-4
DNA: TGTGCCAGCAGTGACGGACTAGCGGGAGATACGCAGTATTTT
CDR3: CASSDGLAGDTQYF

D: -
J: TRBJ1-5
size: -
V: TRBV6-5
DNA: TGTGCCAGCAGTTACCTAAATAGCAATCAGCCCCAGCATTTT
CDR3: CASSYLNSNQPQHF

D: -
J: TRBJ1-5
size: -
V: TRBV6-6
DNA: TGTGCCAGCAGTTACGGGGGGGGCCAGCCCCAGCATTTT
CDR3: CASSYGGGQPQHF

D: TRBD1
J: TRBJ2-7
size: -
V: TRBV6-5
DNA: TGTGCCAGCAGTTATGTACAGGGGGCCTACGAGCAGTACTTC
CDR3: CASSYVQGAYEQYF

D: TRBD2
J: TRBJ2-5
size: -
V: TRBV9
DNA: TGTGCCAGCAGACCACTAGCGGGACAAGAGACCCAGTACTTC
CDR3: CASRPLAGQETQYF

D: TRBD1
J: TRBJ1-2
size: few
V: TRBV5-1
DNA: TGCGCCAGCAGCTTCAGGGGGCAGGATGGCTACACCTTC
CDR3: CASSFRGQDGYTF

D: -
J: TRBJ1-2
size: -
V: TRBV5-6
DNA: TGTGCCAGCAGCTTGGCTCCTCGTGTAAGGGATGGCTACACCTTC
CDR3: CASSLAPRVRDGYTF

D: TRBD2
J: TRBJ2-3
size: once
V: TRBV11-3
DNA: TGTGCCAGCAGCTTTGGACTAGCGGAACCAGATACGCAGTATTTT
CDR3: CASSFGLAEPDTQYF

D: -
J: TRBJ1-1
size: -
V: TRBV28
DNA: TGTGCCACCCGGGGGGAGGCCGCTGAAGCTTTCTTT
CDR3: CATRGEAAEAFF

D: -
J: TRBJ2-1
size: -
V: TRBV29-1
DNA: TGCAGCGTGAATGAGCAGTTCTTC
CDR3: CSVNEQFF

D: -
J: TRBJ2-3
size: -
V: TRBV5-4
DNA: TGTGCCAGCAGCTTGGATGACCTCGGGGATACGCAGTATTTT
CDR3: CASSLDDLGDTQYF

D: -
J: TRBJ2-7
size: -
V: TRBV27
DNA: TGTGCCAGCAGTCCCTCGTCCATTTCCTACGAGCAGTACTTC
CDR3: CASSPSSISYEQYF

D: -
J: TRBJ2-1
size: -
V: TRBV28
DNA: TGTGCCAGCAGTGTCAGGGATCTCGGCTCCTACAATGAGCAGTTCTTC
CDR3: CASSVRDLGSYNEQFF